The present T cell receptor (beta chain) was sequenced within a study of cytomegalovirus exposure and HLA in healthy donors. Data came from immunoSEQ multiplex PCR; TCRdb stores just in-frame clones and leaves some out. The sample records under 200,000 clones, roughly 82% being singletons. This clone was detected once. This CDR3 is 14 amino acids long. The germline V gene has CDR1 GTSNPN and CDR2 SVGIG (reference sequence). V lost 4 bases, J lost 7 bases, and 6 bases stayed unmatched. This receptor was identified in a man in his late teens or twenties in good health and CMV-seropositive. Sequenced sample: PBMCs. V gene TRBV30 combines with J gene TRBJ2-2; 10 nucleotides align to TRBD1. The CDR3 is CAWTGTGVVGELFF. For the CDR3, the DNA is TGTGCCTGGACTGGGACAGGGGTGGTCGGGGAGCTGTTTTTT.